This T cell receptor (beta chain) was obtained from a study of identical twins. Findings and limits, study-wide: Researchers reported excess low generation probability among twin-shared out-of-frame alpha sequences. High-abundance cord blood beta clonotypes had fewer insertions; memory repertoires showed none. Conclusions came from cross-sectional statistical analysis, not from following the same donors.

Healthy Caucasian individuals made up all the donors. As concerns this clonotype: No antigen is known for it.

TCRdb re-analysed the 5' RACE reads in MiXCR, keeping a single row per CDR3 protein. The sample consists of about 890,000 distinct CDR3 sequences, 9% to 15% of them appearing once. This sample also belongs to another study, concerning yellow fever vaccine responses in identical twins.

This sequence was found in a woman younger than 35 in good health. Input material: PBMCs.

CDR3 sequence: CASSESGGLETQYF. The CDR3 DNA sequence: TGTGCCAGCAGTGAATCGGGGGGACTAGAGACCCAGTACTTC. The J gene is TRBJ2-5, the V gene TRBV2; 7 bases are a match to TRBD2. The CDR3 runs to 14 residues. CDR1 SNHLY and CDR2 FYNNEI come from the germline V gene. V dropped 2 bases and J dropped 4; count of bases not matched to a gene: 4.